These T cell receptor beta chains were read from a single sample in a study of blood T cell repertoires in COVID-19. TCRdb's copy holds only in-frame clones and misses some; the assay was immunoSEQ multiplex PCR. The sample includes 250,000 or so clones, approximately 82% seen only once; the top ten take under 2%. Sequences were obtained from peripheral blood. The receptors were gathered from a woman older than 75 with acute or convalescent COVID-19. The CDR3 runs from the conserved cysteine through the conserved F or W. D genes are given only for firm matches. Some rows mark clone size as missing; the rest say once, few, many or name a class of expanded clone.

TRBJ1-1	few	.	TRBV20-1	TGCAGTGCTTTAATGAACACTGAAGCTTTCTTT	CSALMNTEAFF
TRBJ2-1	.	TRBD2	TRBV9	TGTGCCAGCAGCGTAGGCGGGGGGAACTACAATGAGCAGTTCTTC	CASSVGGGNYNEQFF
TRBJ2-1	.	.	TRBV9	TGTGCCAGCAGCGTAGCCAGGTCGGGGTGGGTTGAGCAGTTCTTC	CASSVARSGWVEQFF
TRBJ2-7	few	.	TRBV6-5	TGTGCCAGCAGTTACTCGAAAGGGGGGGACGAGCAGTACTTC	CASSYSKGGDEQYF
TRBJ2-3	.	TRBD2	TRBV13	TGTGCCAGCAGCATGACTAGCGGGGGAACAGATACGCAGTATTTT	CASSMTSGGTDTQYF
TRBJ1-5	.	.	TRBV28	TGTGCCAGCACCCTGGGCGGGGGGCGGTGGCAGCCCCAGCATTTT	CASTLGGGRWQPQHF
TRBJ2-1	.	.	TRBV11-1	TGTGCCAGCAGCCCCCGGGAGTACAATGAGCAGTTCTTC	CASSPREYNEQFF
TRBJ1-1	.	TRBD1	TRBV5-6	TGTGCCAGCAGCCAACAGACAGGGATAGCTGAAGCTTTCTTT	CASSQQTGIAEAFF
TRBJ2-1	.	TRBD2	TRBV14	TGTGCCAGCAGCCAGGCGAGGGCTAGCGGGAGTAATGAGCAGTTCTTC	CASSQARASGSNEQFF
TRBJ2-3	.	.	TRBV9	TGTGCCAGCAGCGGTGACAGGTCCGGTGGTACAGATACGCAGTATTTT	CASSGDRSGGTDTQYF
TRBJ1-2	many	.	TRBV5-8	TGTGCCAGCAGCCTTATCCTAGAGATTAACTATGGCTACACCTTC	CASSLILEINYGYTF
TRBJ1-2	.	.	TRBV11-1	TGTGCCAGCAGCCAGGAACCCAGATATGGCTACACCTTC	CASSQEPRYGYTF
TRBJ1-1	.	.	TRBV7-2	TGTGCCAGCAGCTTAGTGACAGGAAAGAACACTGAAGCTTTCTTT	CASSLVTGKNTEAFF
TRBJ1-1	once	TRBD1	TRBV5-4	TGTGCCAGCAGCCGAGGGACAGCTAACACTGAAGCTTTCTTT	CASSRGTANTEAFF
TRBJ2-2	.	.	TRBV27	TGTGCCAGCAGTTCAAAGACAGGATTACGCGGGGAGCTGTTTTTT	CASSSKTGLRGELFF
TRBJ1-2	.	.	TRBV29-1	TGCAGCGTTGTAAATGAGGCCCATGGCTACACCTTC	CSVVNEAHGYTF
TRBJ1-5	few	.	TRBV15	TGTGCCACCAGCAGAAAATGGGGCGGGGGCAATCAGCCCCAGCATTTT	CATSRKWGGGNQPQHF
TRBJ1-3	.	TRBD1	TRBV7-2	TGTGCCAGCAGCCTCAGGGGGCTCCGGGGCACCATATATTTT	CASSLRGLRGTIYF
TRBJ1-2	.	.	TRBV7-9	TGTGCCAGCAGCTTAGAGGCAGGGGCCGTTTTAACCTTC	CASSLEAGAVLTF
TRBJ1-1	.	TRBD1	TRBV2	TGTGCCAGCAGCCGACAGGGTAGGGCTGAAGCTTTCTTT	CASSRQGRAEAFF
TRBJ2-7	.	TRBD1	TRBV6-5	TGTGCCAGCAGCCGGACAGGGTATCACGAGCAGTACTTC	CASSRTGYHEQYF